The present T cell receptor (beta chain) was sequenced within a study of T cell responses to AZD1222 COVID-19 vaccine. Here immunoSEQ multiplex PCR was the method, and the copy in TCRdb shows in-frame clones only, minus some. The sample contains about 30,000 clones, roughly 91% of which appear only once. Between the trimmed V and J ends, which lost 0 bases and 6 bases, there was a span of 17 bases. This CDR3 spans 16 amino acids. Germline assignment: CDR1 SGHTA and CDR2 FQGTGA. The source material was peripheral blood, sampled on day 0 of AZD1222 vaccination. This receptor was taken from an adult in good health. This chain joins TRBV7-3 and TRBJ1-2, with no clear D. As DNA, the CDR3 is TGTGCCAGCAGCTTAACGATTAACACCGGGTACGATGGCTACACCTTC. Protein product: CASSLTINTGYDGYTF.